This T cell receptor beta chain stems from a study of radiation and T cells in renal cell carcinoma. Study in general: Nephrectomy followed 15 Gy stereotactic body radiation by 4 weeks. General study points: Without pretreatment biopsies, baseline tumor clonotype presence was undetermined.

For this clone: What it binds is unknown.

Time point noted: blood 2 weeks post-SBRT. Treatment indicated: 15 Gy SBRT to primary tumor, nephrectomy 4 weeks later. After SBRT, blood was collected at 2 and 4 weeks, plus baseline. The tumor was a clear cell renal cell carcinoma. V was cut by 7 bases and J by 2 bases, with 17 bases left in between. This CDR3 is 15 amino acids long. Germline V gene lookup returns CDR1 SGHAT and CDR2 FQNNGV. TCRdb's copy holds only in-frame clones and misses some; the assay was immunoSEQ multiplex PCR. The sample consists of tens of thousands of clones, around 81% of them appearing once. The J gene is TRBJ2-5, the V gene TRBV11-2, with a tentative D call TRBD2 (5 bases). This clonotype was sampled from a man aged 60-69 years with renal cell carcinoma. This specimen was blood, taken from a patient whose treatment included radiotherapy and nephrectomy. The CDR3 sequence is CASKLQRGIQETQYF. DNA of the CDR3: TGTGCCAGCAAGCTTCAACGGGGAATACAAGAGACCCAGTACTTC.